Listed below are T cell receptor beta chains from one sample, sequenced in a study of blood T cell dynamics during melanoma immunotherapy. TCRdb keeps only in-frame clones here, not all; method: immunoSEQ multiplex PCR. The table lists some 10,000 clones, roughly 80% of them singletons. The specimen comprised blood, sampled from a patient treated with checkpoint blockade. These receptors were obtained from a human donor with melanoma. CDR3s leave out the opening cysteine and the closing phenylalanine or tryptophan. A D gene is named only where the DNA matches it firmly.

D gene,J gene,V gene,CDR3 protein
NA,TRBJ1-5,TRBV28,ASSSSGSTLSAQH
NA,TRBJ1-5,TRBV6-6,ASSYGTEPNQPQH
TRBD1,TRBJ1-6,TRBV4-2,ASSPNAGTGGSPLH
TRBD2,TRBJ2-5,TRBV5-1,ASSLATSGAQETQY
TRBD1,TRBJ2-1,TRBV5-4,ASSLVAGGSYNEQF
NA,TRBJ1-6,TRBV27,ASRSSYNSPLH
TRBD1,TRBJ2-1,TRBV7-9,ASSLPQGAHEQF
NA,TRBJ2-7,TRBV5-6,ASSSPMGSSYEQY
NA,TRBJ1-2,TRBV4-1,ASSQAFRDGLYGYT
NA,TRBJ1-5,TRBV7-8,ASSPIASNQPQH
TRBD2,TRBJ2-3,TRBV6-5,ASSSTGGRGPDTQY
NA,TRBJ2-1,TRBV18,ASSPTGRGTDPTLSYNEQF
TRBD1,TRBJ2-1,TRBV27,ASSLTGQGYEQF
TRBD2,TRBJ2-7,TRBV5-4,ASQAGVSSYEQY
NA,TRBJ1-1,TRBV11-2,ASSLEAGLNTEAF
NA,TRBJ2-5,TRBV5-1,ASSLGAYQETQY
TRBD2,TRBJ2-7,TRBV7-8,ASSLRASGRSEQY
TRBD2,TRBJ2-1,TRBV11-1,ASSLSTSGHNEQF
NA,TRBJ2-3,TRBV13,ASSLGGVGTDTQY
NA,TRBJ1-5,TRBV19,ASSIRRDQPQH
NA,TRBJ2-2,TRBV7-9,ASSLVALASTGELF
TRBD1,TRBJ2-7,TRBV9,ASSPTGSEQY
NA,TRBJ2-7,TRBV2,ASTRDSGYEQY
NA,TRBJ1-2,TRBV6-9,ASSFDSPRGYT